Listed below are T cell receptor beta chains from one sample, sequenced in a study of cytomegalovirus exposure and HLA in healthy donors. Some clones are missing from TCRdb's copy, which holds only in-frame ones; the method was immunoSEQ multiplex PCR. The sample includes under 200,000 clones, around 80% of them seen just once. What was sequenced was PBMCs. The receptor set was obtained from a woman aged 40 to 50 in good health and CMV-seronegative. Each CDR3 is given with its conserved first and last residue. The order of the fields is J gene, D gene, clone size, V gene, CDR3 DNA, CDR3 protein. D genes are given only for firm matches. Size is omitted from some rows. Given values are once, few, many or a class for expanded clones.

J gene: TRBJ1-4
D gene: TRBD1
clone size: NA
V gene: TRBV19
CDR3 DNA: TGTGCCAGTAGTAATTTAAACAGGGGAAAGGAAAAACTGTTTTTT
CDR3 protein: CASSNLNRGKEKLFF

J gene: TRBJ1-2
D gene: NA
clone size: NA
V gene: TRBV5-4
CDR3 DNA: TGTGCCAGCAGCTTCGGGGGTGACTATGGCTACACCTTC
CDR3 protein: CASSFGGDYGYTF

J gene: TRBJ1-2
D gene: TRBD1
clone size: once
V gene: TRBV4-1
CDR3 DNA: TGCGCCAGCAGCCAGGGGACGGACAGGTTTTATGGCTACACCTTC
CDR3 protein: CASSQGTDRFYGYTF

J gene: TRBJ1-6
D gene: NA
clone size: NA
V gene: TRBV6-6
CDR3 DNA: TGTGCCAGCAGTCCCGGGACTGGTAATTCACCCCTCCACTTT
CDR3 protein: CASSPGTGNSPLHF

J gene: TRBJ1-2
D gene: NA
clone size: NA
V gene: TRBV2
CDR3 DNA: TGTGCCAGCGCGCGGGATCTAAACTATGGCTACACCTTC
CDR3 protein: CASARDLNYGYTF

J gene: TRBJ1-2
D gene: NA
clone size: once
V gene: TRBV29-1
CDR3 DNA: TGCAGCGTTGTCCATGGACAGCCGAACTATGGCTACACCTTC
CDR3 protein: CSVVHGQPNYGYTF

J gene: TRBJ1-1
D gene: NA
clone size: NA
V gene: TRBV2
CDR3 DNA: TGTGCCAGCAGTGAACGGGGGGTATCGAACACTGAAGCTTTCTTT
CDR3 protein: CASSERGVSNTEAFF

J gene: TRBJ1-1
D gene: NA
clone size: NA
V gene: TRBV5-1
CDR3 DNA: TGCGCCAGCAGCTTGGAGGTCGGGGACACTGAAGCTTTCTTT
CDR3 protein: CASSLEVGDTEAFF

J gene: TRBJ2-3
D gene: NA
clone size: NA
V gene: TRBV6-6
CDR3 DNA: TGTGCCAGCAGTTACTGGAGGGGCGCAACAGATACGCAGTATTTT
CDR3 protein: CASSYWRGATDTQYF

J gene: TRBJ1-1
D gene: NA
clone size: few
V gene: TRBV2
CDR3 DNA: TGTGCCAGCAGTGAGCGGACAGCCGTTTTGAACACTGAAGCTTTCTTT
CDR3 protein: CASSERTAVLNTEAFF

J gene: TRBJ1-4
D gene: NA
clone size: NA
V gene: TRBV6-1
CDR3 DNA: TGTGCCAGCAGTGAAGCGCGGGGGACTAATGAAAAACTGTTTTTT
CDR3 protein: CASSEARGTNEKLFF

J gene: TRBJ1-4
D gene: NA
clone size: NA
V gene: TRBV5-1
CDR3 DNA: TGCGCCAGCAGCTTCCAGGGTGTAACTAATGAAAAACTGTTTTTT
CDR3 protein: CASSFQGVTNEKLFF

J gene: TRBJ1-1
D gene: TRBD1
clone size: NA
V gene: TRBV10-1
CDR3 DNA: TGCGCCAGCAGAGCGACAGGGGCGAACACTGAAGCTTTCTTT
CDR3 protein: CASRATGANTEAFF

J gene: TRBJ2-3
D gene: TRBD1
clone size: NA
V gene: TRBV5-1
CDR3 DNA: TGCGCCAGCAGTCCACCCTCTTTTGGACAGGGCACAGATACGCAGTATTTT
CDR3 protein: CASSPPSFGQGTDTQYF

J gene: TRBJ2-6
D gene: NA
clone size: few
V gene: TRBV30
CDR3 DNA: TGTGCCCTGGTTGGCGGGGCCAACGTCCTGACTTTC
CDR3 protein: CALVGGANVLTF

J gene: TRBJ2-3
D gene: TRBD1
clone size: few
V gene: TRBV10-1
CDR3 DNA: TGCGCCAGGGGGGACAGGGGTAGTACAGATACGCAGTATTTT
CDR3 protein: CARGDRGSTDTQYF

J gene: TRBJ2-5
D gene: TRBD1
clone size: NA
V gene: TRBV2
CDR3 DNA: TGTGCCAGCAGTACGGGACAGGCGCAAGAGACCCAGTACTTC
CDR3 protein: CASSTGQAQETQYF

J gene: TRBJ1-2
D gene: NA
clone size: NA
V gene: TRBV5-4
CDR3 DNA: TGTGCCAGCAGCTTGTCCTACAGGGATGGCTACACCTTC
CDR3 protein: CASSLSYRDGYTF

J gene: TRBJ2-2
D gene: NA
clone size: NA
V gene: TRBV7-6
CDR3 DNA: TGTGCCAGCAGCTTCCCGGGGAACACCGGGGAGCTGTTTTTT
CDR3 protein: CASSFPGNTGELFF

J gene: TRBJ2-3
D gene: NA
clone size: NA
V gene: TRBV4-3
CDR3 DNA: TGCGCCAGCAGCCAAGATATGGGGCCGGATACGCAGTATTTT
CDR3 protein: CASSQDMGPDTQYF

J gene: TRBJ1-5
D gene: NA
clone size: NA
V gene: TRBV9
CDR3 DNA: TGTGCCAGCAGCGTAGAATTGGCGGGGCCCCAGCATTTT
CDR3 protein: CASSVELAGPQHF

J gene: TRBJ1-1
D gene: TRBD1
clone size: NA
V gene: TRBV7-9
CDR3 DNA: TGTGCCAGCAGCCGCCGCCGGGGGGGACAGGGGGCCACTGAAGCTTTCTTT
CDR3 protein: CASSRRRGGQGATEAFF

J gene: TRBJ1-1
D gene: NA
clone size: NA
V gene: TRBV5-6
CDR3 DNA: TGTGCCAGCAGTTACAACACCGCCGGGGGGGCTTTCTTT
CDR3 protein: CASSYNTAGGAFF

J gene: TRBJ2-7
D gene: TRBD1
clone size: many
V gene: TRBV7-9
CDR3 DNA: TGTGCCAGCAGCGGCAGACAGGGCCCCTACGAGCAGTACTTC
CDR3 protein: CASSGRQGPYEQYF

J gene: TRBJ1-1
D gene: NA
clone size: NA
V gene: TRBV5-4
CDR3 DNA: TGTGCCAGCAGCTCCAGGGTGGACAACACTGAAGCTTTCTTT
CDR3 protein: CASSSRVDNTEAFF

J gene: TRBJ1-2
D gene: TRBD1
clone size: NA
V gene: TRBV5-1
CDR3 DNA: TGCGCCAGCAGCTTGGGACAGGGGGACTATGGCTACACCTTC
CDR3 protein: CASSLGQGDYGYTF

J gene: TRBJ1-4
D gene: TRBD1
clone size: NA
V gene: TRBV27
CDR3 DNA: TGTGCCAGCAGTCCCGGGACAGGGGGCTATGAAAAACTGTTTTTT
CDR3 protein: CASSPGTGGYEKLFF

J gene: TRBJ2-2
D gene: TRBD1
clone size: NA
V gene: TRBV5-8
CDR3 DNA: TGTGCCAGCAGCTTGGTAAGGGGGCGACGGACCGGGGAGCTGTTTTTT
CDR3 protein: CASSLVRGRRTGELFF

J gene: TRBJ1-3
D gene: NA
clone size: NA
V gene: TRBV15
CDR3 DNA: TGTGCCACCAGCCCCCAGCGAGCTGGAAACACCATATATTTT
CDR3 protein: CATSPQRAGNTIYF

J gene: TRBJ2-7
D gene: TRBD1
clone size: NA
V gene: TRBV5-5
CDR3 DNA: TGTGCCAGCAGCTGGTCGACAGGGGTGAGCTCCTACGAGCAGTACTTC
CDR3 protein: CASSWSTGVSSYEQYF

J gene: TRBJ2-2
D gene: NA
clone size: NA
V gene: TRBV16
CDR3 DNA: TGTGCCAGCAGCCAATCCCGGGAAGGCGGGGAGCTGTTTTTT
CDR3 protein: CASSQSREGGELFF

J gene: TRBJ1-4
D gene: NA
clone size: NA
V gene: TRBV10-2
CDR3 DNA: TGCGCCAGCAGTGAATGGCAGCCCGGCGGAGATGAAAAACTGTTTTTT
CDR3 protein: CASSEWQPGGDEKLFF

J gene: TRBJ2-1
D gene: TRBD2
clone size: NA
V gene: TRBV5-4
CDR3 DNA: TGTGCCAGCAGCCTAAGACTAGCGGGATCTCACAATGAGCAGTTCTTC
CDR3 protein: CASSLRLAGSHNEQFF

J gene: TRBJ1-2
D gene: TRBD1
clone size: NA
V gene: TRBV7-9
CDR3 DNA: TGTGCCAGCAGCTTAACAGGGGGCGGTGGCTACACCTTC
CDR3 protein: CASSLTGGGGYTF

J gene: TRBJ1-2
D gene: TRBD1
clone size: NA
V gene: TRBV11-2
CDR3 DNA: TGTGCCAGCAGCTACGGACAGGGGGGCGGCTACCCCTTC
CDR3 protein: CASSYGQGGGYPF

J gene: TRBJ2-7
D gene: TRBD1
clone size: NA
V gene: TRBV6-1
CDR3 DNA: TGTGCCAGCCAAAAGGCCGACAGGGGGTTATACGAGCAGTACTTC
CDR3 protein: CASQKADRGLYEQYF